The source of this T cell receptor (beta chain) is a study of T-cell memory formation after mild COVID-19. TCRdb used MiXCR to reprocess the 5' RACE reads, holding one entry per CDR3 protein. The sample lists about 540,000 distinct CDR3 sequences; roughly 22% were seen once. The V and J ends lost 5 bases and 7 bases, in that order; junction bases with no gene match: 11. Germline assignment: CDR1 MNHNY and CDR2 SVGAGI (reference sequence). The CDR3 contains 17 residues. This clonotype was found a few times. J is TRBJ2-4 and V is TRBV6-6; 13 nucleotides match TRBD2. The TCR was taken from an adult woman who had mild COVID-19 (a few samples of this study predate the infection). Cell type and time point are not known. The sequenced material came from PBMCs or a T cell subset sorted from them (not recorded which). CDR3 nucleotide sequence: TGTGCCAGCAGTCCTACTAGCGGGAGGGCCGATGGGAACATTCAGTACTTC. Its protein is CASSPTSGRADGNIQYF.